This T cell receptor (beta chain) originates from a study of OX40 agonist ivuxolimab in advanced cancers. Sequenced by immunoSEQ multiplex PCR; TCRdb stores in-frame clones only, minus some. The sample includes around 77,000 clones, roughly nine tenths of them seen just once. This CDR3 comprises 16 residues. V was shortened by 0 bases and J by 0 bases, with 12 bases between the two germline ends. Germline V gene data show CDR1 as SGHRS and CDR2 as YFSETQ. The sequenced sample was CD4+ or CD8+ T cells sorted from blood, obtained in a trial of the OX40 agonist ivuxolimab. This receptor was identified in an adult with an advanced solid tumor such as melanoma, head and neck, liver or kidney cancer. The V call is TRBV5-1, the J call TRBJ1-1; perhaps TRBD1 as D (6 bases). Here the CDR3 DNA reads TGCGCCAGCAGCTTGGACGACAGGTACATGAACACTGAAGCTTTCTTT. It encodes CASSLDDRYMNTEAFF.